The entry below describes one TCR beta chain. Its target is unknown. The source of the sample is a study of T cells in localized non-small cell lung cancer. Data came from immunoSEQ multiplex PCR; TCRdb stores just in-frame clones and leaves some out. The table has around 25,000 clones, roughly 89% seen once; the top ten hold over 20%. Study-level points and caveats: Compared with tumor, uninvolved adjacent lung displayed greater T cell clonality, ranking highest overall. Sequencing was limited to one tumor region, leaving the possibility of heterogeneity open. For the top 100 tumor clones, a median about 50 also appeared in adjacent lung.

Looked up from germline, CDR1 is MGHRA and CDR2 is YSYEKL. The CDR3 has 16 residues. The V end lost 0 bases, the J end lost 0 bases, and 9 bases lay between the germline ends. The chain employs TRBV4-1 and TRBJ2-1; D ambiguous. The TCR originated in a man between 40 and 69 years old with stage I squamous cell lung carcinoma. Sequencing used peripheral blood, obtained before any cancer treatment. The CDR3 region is CASSQDRSYSYNEQFF. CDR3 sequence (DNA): TGCGCCAGCAGCCAAGACAGGAGTTACTCCTACAATGAGCAGTTCTTC.